The 25 T cell receptor beta chains given below trace back to one sample, sequenced in a study of CD8 T cells in Susac syndrome. When the RNA was reverse transcribed, random hexamers were used with an input of roughly 0.5 to 1 ug. TCRdb re-derived calls from the immunoSEQ multiplex PCR reads in MiXCR, one entry per CDR3 protein. The sample has over 120,000 distinct CDR3 sequences; just under 95% are singletons. The sample was CD4+ T cells from PBMCs. The receptors come from a human donor with Susac syndrome.

This chain connects TRBV15 to TRBJ2-7; D not certain. Germline values: CDR1 LNHNV, CDR2 YYDKDF (reference sequence). This CDR3 has 13 amino acids. Trimming pared 3 bases from V and 3 bases from J, leaving 9 bases between. As DNA, the CDR3 is TGTGCCACCAGCAGGGAAAGGTTCTACGAGCAGTACTTC. Translated: CATSRERFYEQYF.

The chain links TRBV24-1 to TRBJ2-3, with D possibly being TRBD1 (6 bases). This CDR3 is built from 16 residues. V lost 3 bases and J lost 4, with 16 bases in between. Germline CDR1 reads KGHDR; CDR2 reads SFDVKD. The CDR3 here is CATSDTGLRESDTQYF. The CDR3 DNA reads TGTGCCACCAGTGATACAGGGTTGAGGGAGTCAGATACGCAGTATTTT.

The genes are TRBV20-1 and TRBJ1-5; no firm D call. Trimming took off 7 bases at V and 6 bases at J, with 13 bases between the two ends. The germline V gene has CDR1 DFQATT and CDR2 SNEGSKA (reference sequence). This CDR3 is 12 amino acids long. The CDR3 DNA is TGCAGTGTTCGCCCGGGGAGTCAGCCCCAGCATTTT. Encoded protein: CSVRPGSQPQHF.

The chain carries TRBV6-5 and TRBJ2-1, with D perhaps TRBD2 (6 bases). The CDR3 is 15 residues long. Trimming pared 1 base from V and 12 bases from J, leaving 19 bases between. Germline V gene lookup returns CDR1 MNHEY and CDR2 SVGAGI. CDR3 region: CASSYFPTRQAGQFF. The CDR3 nucleotides are TGTGCCAGCAGTTACTTCCCTACCCGGCAAGCGGGGCAGTTCTTC.

The chain has TRBV3-1 and TRBJ2-5; 9 bases agree with TRBD2. Germline CDR1 reads LGHDT; CDR2 reads YNNKEL (reference sequence). CDR3 length: 17 amino acids. The V and J ends lost 3 bases and 2 bases, in that order; junction bases with no gene match: 10. This CDR3 reads CASSHLKRGALQETQYF. The CDR3 nucleotides read TGTGCCAGCAGCCACTTGAAGCGGGGGGCTCTGCAAGAGACCCAGTACTTC.

The V and J genes are TRBV20-1 and TRBJ2-7; 13 bases match TRBD2. The CDR3 loop spans 14 amino acids. Germline CDR1 DFQATT, CDR2 SNEGSKA (reference sequence). V was clipped by 3 bases and J by 6 bases; unmatched bases: 5. CDR3 in amino acids: CSARGLAGSLEQYF. In nucleotides, the CDR3 is TGCAGTGCTAGGGGACTAGCGGGGTCCCTCGAGCAGTACTTC.

The chain carries TRBV5-6 and TRBJ2-7; 8 positions match TRBD2. Trimming took 0 bases from V and 4 from J; bases not matched to a gene: 6. Looked up from germline, CDR1 is SGHDT and CDR2 is YYEEEE. The CDR3 length is 15 residues. CDR3 sequence reads: CASSLGSGKAYEQYF. In nucleotides, the CDR3 is TGTGCCAGCAGCTTGGGTAGCGGGAAGGCGTACGAGCAGTACTTC.

The gene calls are TRBV4-1 and TRBJ1-5, with D possibly matching TRBD1 (6 bases). The CDR3 has 16 residues. Trimming took 1 base from V and 6 from J, leaving 16 bases between them. Germline lookup yields CDR1 MGHRA and CDR2 YSYEKL. DNA of the CDR3: TGCGCCAGCAGCCAAGTGGGACGGGGGCGAGGTCAGCCCCAGCATTTT. Translation gives CASSQVGRGRGQPQHF.

The chain joins TRBV9 to TRBJ2-5, with D possibly TRBD1 on 6 matching bases. The V gene's germline CDR1 is SGDLS and CDR2 YYNGEE. The CDR3 is 16 amino acids. Deletions cut 4 bases from V and 5 bases from J, with 21 bases between. This CDR3 reads CASSLSDRRSGETQYF. The CDR3, as DNA: TGTGCCAGCAGCTTATCAGACAGGAGGTCCGGGGAGACCCAGTACTTC.

This chain uses TRBV5-6 with TRBJ1-2, with D perhaps matching TRBD1 (5 bases). CDR3 length: 13 amino acids. Germline assignment: CDR1 SGHDT and CDR2 YYEEEE. Deletions cut 0 bases from V and 7 bases from J, with 10 bases between. CDR3 in amino acids: CASSLEGAGGYTF. The DNA for the CDR3 is TGTGCCAGCAGCTTGGAAGGGGCCGGTGGCTACACCTTC.

The chain uses TRBV12-3 or TRBV12-4 and TRBJ2-1, with D tentatively TRBD1 or TRBD2 (5 bases each). This CDR3 is built from 11 residues. Trimming took off 6 bases at V and 10 bases at J, with 10 bases between the two ends. The CDR3, as DNA: TGTGCCAGCAGACTAGGGGAGGAGCAGTTCTTC. Its translation is CASRLGEEQFF.

The rearrangement uses TRBV12-3 or TRBV12-4 and TRBJ1-1, with D perhaps matching TRBD1 (5 bases). The CDR3 has 14 residues. Trimming shortened V by 6 bases and J by 5 bases, and 16 bases separated the two germline ends. CDR3 sequence (DNA): TGTGCCAGCAGAAAAACAGGAGGACGGACTGAAGCTTTCTTT. Translating gives CASRKTGGRTEAFF.

The V and J genes are TRBV27 and TRBJ2-5; 8 bases are a match to TRBD1. Germline lookup yields CDR1 MNHEY and CDR2 SMNVEV (reference sequence). V dropped 5 bases and J dropped 5; count of bases not matched to a gene: 13. The CDR3 is made up of 16 amino acids. The DNA of the CDR3 is TGTGCCAGCAGTCCGAGACAGGGGAGTCGGATGGAGACCCAGTACTTC. Protein product: CASSPRQGSRMETQYF.

This clonotype occurred once. V and J are TRBV7-9 and TRBJ1-2; 7 bases map to TRBD1. Germline V lookup: CDR1 SEHNR, CDR2 FQNEAQ (reference sequence). This CDR3 comprises 15 residues. J lost 6 bases, V lost 5 bases, and 12 bases had no gene match. The CDR3 loop reads CASSVKGGTGNGYTF. The DNA of the CDR3 is TGTGCCAGCAGCGTAAAAGGGGGCACCGGGAATGGCTACACCTTC.

The CDR3 loop is CSAVPGVFEETQYF. CDR3 DNA: TGCAGTGCTGTGCCCGGGGTCTTCGAAGAGACCCAGTACTTC. The V gene is TRBV20-1, the J gene TRBJ2-5; D may be TRBD2 (5 bases). Between the trimmed V and J ends, which lost 5 bases and 3 bases, there was a span of 16 bases. The CDR3 consists of 14 residues. CDR1 is DFQATT and CDR2 is SNEGSKA in the germline V gene (reference sequence).

The V and J genes are TRBV9 and TRBJ2-5, with D unclear. Trimming pared 4 bases from V and 4 bases from J, leaving 17 bases between. Germline V gives CDR1 SGDLS, CDR2 YYNGEE. The CDR3 is made up of 15 amino acids. The DNA of the CDR3 is TGTGCCAGCAGCCCCGGACGGGCGCTTCGAGAGACCCAGTACTTC. This sequence encodes CASSPGRALRETQYF. The full variable domain, completed using reference TRBV9 and TRBJ2-5, is DSGVTQTPKHLITATGQRVTLRCSPRSGDLSVYWYQQSLDQGLQFLIQYYNGEERAKGNILERFSAQQFPDLHSELNLSSLELGDSALYFCASSPGRALRETQYFGPGTRLLVL.

The rearrangement uses TRBV28 and TRBJ2-5; D remains ambiguous. Germline V gives CDR1 MDHEN, CDR2 SYDVKM. CDR3 length equals 11 residues. Trimming took 6 bases from V and 5 from J, leaving 7 bases between them. CDR3 in DNA: TGTGCCAGCAGATTGTGGGAGACCCAGTACTTC. Protein sequence: CASRLWETQYF.

The V gene is TRBV2, the J gene TRBJ2-1; TRBD2 might be the D (5 bases). CDR3 length: 12 residues. CDR1 and CDR2 from the germline V gene are SNHLY and FYNNEI. The germline V and J ends were trimmed by 6 bases and 3 bases, with 6 bases remaining between them. This CDR3 is CASSAGYNEQFF. CDR3 bases: TGTGCCAGCAGCGCGGGCTACAATGAGCAGTTCTTC. The variable domain in full, with the rest retrieved from reference TRBV2 and TRBJ2-1, is EPEVTQTPSHQVTQMGQEVILRCVPISNHLYFYWYRQILGQKVEFLVSFYNNEISEKSEIFDDQFSVERPDGSNFTLKIRSTKLEDSAMYFCASSAGYNEQFFGPGTRLTVL.

The V and J genes are TRBV28 and TRBJ2-1, with no clear D. Germline CDR1 is MDHEN and CDR2 is SYDVKM. The CDR3 loop spans 11 amino acids. Deletions cut 1 base from V and 8 bases from J, with 3 bases between. This CDR3 reads CASSLYDEQFF. The CDR3 nucleotides are TGTGCCAGCAGTTTATATGATGAGCAGTTCTTC.

The V and J genes are TRBV6-1 and TRBJ1-6; D call uncertain. The CDR3 runs 12 residues. Germline V CDR1 and CDR2: MNHNS, SASEGT. V was clipped by 9 bases and J by 8 bases, with 11 bases between them. As DNA, the CDR3 is TGTGCCAGGGGGTCGGGCGATTCACCCCTCCACTTT. This encodes CARGSGDSPLHF.

In nucleotides, the CDR3 is TGCAGTGCCCGGGACTCCCGCTACAATGATTTGCAGTTCTTC. Translating it yields CSARDSRYNDLQFF. The rearrangement uses TRBV20-1 and TRBJ2-1; D perhaps matches TRBD2 (6 bases). The ends were cut back, 6 bases at V and 12 bases at J, with 24 bases in the middle. The V gene's germline CDR1 is DFQATT and CDR2 SNEGSKA (reference sequence). The CDR3 extends over 14 amino acids.

This chain connects TRBV20-1 to TRBJ2-7; 13 nucleotides line up with TRBD2. The V gene's germline CDR1 is DFQATT and CDR2 SNEGSKA (reference sequence). The trim removed 6 bases at V and 3 bases at J, leaving 5 bases unmatched. This CDR3 region has 14 residues. CDR3 coding DNA: TGCAGTGCCTTCACTAGCGGGAGGGACTACGAGCAGTACTTC. This encodes CSAFTSGRDYEQYF.

The rearrangement links TRBV30 to TRBJ1-2; D is undetermined. CDR1 and CDR2 (germline): GTSNPN, SVGIG (reference sequence). The V gene lost 0 bases and the J gene lost 7 bases, with 12 bases spanning the gap. The CDR3 covers 13 residues. The CDR3 DNA sequence: TGTGCCTGGAGTGTAAATCCAGTACGTGGCTACACCTTC. Amino acid sequence: CAWSVNPVRGYTF.

This chain links TRBV9 with TRBJ1-1; no firm D call. The CDR3 loop spans 14 amino acids. V shed 0 bases and J shed 1 base, with 7 bases lying between them. The V gene's germline CDR1 is SGDLS and CDR2 YYNGEE. CDR3 nucleotides: TGTGCCAGCAGCGTAGAGGCCAAGAACACTGAAGCTTTCTTT. Translated: CASSVEAKNTEAFF.

The rearrangement joins TRBV5-6 to TRBJ1-6; no firm D call. Per germline, CDR1 SGHDT and CDR2 YYEEEE. This CDR3 comprises 14 residues. The ends were cut back, 5 bases at V and 6 bases at J, with 12 bases in the middle. The DNA for the CDR3 is TGTGCCAGCAGAAGGGCTCCACCTAATTCACCCCTCCACTTT. Translated, it gives CASRRAPPNSPLHF.